This T cell receptor beta chain was captured by sequencing in a study of graft-versus-host responses after intestinal transplantation. The study, taken as a whole, reports: The marrow of recipients harbored GvH clones, and ileum or blood showed some of them first.

With regard to this clone: The antigen is undetermined.

Repertoires were generated with immunoSEQ multiplex PCR, while TCRdb's copy carries only in-frame clones and drops some. The sample has about 25,000 clones, around 94% seen once. The CDR3 runs to 15 residues. V was clipped by 3 bases and J by 5 bases; unmatched bases: 4. Germline CDR1 reads MNHEY; CDR2 reads SMNVEV (reference sequence). Specimen: PBMCs, collected around 30 days after intestinal transplant. This receptor was identified in a human patient who received an intestinal transplant, so some T cells may come from the graft donor. The chain recombines TRBV27 with TRBJ1-5, with 10 bases identical to TRBD1. The CDR3 reads CASSLGQGPDQPQHF. The CDR3 DNA is TGTGCCAGCAGTTTGGGACAGGGGCCCGATCAGCCCCAGCATTTT.